These 9 T cell receptor beta chains originate from one sample sequenced in a study of spatial heterogeneity in lung cancer. TCRdb itself ran the 5' RACE reads through MiXCR, one entry per CDR3 protein. The sample shows about 61,000 distinct CDR3 sequences, nearly 6.5% of them seen only once. The time point was: sample taken at primary tumor resection. This specimen was PBMCs, taken at surgery. All receptors derive from a female donor with early-stage non-small cell lung cancer.

This CDR3 is CASSWTGESTEAFF. The CDR3 DNA is TGTGCCAGCAGCTGGACAGGGGAAAGCACTGAAGCTTTCTTT. V is TRBV6-6 and J is TRBJ1-1; 9 nucleotides agree with TRBD1. Per the germline V gene, CDR1 is MNHNY and CDR2 is SVGAGI (reference sequence). The CDR3 has 14 amino acids. The ends lost 6 bases at V and 4 bases at J; junction bases unmatched: 6.

Turning to this clonotype: One base away lies a much larger clone, so this may be a sequencing read error. This chain links TRBV7-3 with TRBJ2-7; no clear D. Trimming left V 4 bases short and J 0 bases short, with 13 bases between. The CDR3 totals 15 residues. Germline CDR1 and CDR2: SGHTA and FQGTGA. The CDR3 nucleotides read TGTGCCAGCAGCTCCCAGGCGACAAGCTCCTACGAGCAGTACTTC. Translated, it gives CASSSQATSSYEQYF. Complete variable domain (other parts from reference TRBV7-3 and TRBJ2-7): GAGVSQTPSNKVTEKGKYVELRCDPISGHTALYWYRQSLGQGPEFLIYFQGTGAADDSGLPNDRFFAVRPEGSVSTLKIQRTERGDSAVYLCASSSQATSSYEQYFGPGTRLTVT.

This clonotype has ten or more counts. V is TRBV28 and J is TRBJ1-1; D is undetermined. Trimming took 5 bases from V and 13 from J, leaving 26 bases between them. The CDR3 sequence is 15 residues long. Germline lookup yields CDR1 MDHEN and CDR2 SYDVKM. In DNA, the CDR3 is TGTGCCAGCAGTCACCTACTCGGGATGATAGGAACGGATTTCTTT. Its protein product is CASSHLLGMIGTDFF.

This clonotype has a handful of counts. The CDR3 bases are TGTGCCAGCAGCCAGAGGATTAGCGGGAACGAGCAGTTCTTC. Translated, it gives CASSQRISGNEQFF. J is TRBJ2-1 and V is TRBV3-1; 8 bases match TRBD2. The J segment lost 10 bases and the V segment lost 3 bases, leaving 8 bases of the junction unmatched. This CDR3 region has 14 residues. The germline gives CDR1 LGHDT, CDR2 YNNKEL (reference sequence).

In this sample, this clonotype turned up a few times. This chain joins TRBV7-2 and TRBJ2-6; 8 bases agree with TRBD1. The CDR3 extends over 17 amino acids. The junction had 8 bases not matched to a gene; V was cut back by 5 bases and J by 2 bases. CDR1 and CDR2 from the germline V gene are SGHTA and FQGNSA. CDR3 sequence (DNA): TGTGCCAGCAGCCCGAGGACAGGGCAACCTGGGGCCAACGTCCTGACTTTC. Its protein product is CASSPRTGQPGANVLTF.

This clonotype was seen repeatedly, ten times or more. CDR3 amino acids: CASGLTRGDNEQFF. CDR3 coding DNA: TGTGCTAGTGGTTTGACCAGGGGTGACAATGAGCAGTTCTTC. This chain joins TRBV12-5 and TRBJ2-1, with TRBD1 as a possible D gene (6 bases). V was shortened by 2 bases and J by 5 bases, with 10 bases between the two germline ends. Germline CDR1 is LGHNT and CDR2 is FRNRAP. This CDR3 is built from 14 residues.

This clonotype showed up just a few times. V usage is TRBV5-1 and J usage is TRBJ2-3; TRBD2 matches 12 bases. Looked up from germline, CDR1 is SGHRS and CDR2 is YFSETQ. CDR3 length equals 17 residues. After removal of 1 base from V and 4 bases from J, the junction contained 7 bases not matched to a gene. The CDR3 loop is CASSLMASGRGADTQYF. The CDR3 DNA follows: TGCGCCAGCAGCTTGATGGCTAGCGGGAGGGGAGCAGATACGCAGTATTTT.

This clonotype was detected many times. J is TRBJ2-6 and V is TRBV4-2; D might be TRBD2 (5 bases). V lost 0 bases, J lost 0 bases, and 9 bases lay in between. This CDR3 comprises 17 residues. Germline CDR1 is LGHNA and CDR2 is YNFKEQ. Written as DNA, the CDR3 is TGTGCCAGCAGCCAAGATTCGGGAAACTCTGGGGCCAACGTCCTGACTTTC. Amino acid sequence: CASSQDSGNSGANVLTF.

The table lists this clonotype with many counts. V gene TRBV12-3 or TRBV12-4 combines with J gene TRBJ2-3, with D possibly TRBD1 on 5 matching bases. Trimming took 3 bases from V and 2 from J, leaving 9 bases between them. The CDR3 totals 14 residues. The CDR3 loop reads CASSFTGITDTQYF. The CDR3 DNA reads as TGTGCCAGCAGTTTTACAGGAATCACAGATACGCAGTATTTT.